Listed below are T cell receptor beta chains from one sample, sequenced in a study of T cells after yellow fever vaccination. MiXCR, run by TCRdb on the 5' RACE reads, gives a single entry per CDR3 protein. The sample shows about 58,000 distinct CDR3 sequences, around 6.9% of them seen only once. Sequences were derived from CD8+ T cells sorted from PBMCs, sampled on the day of the first yellow fever vaccination. The receptors stem from a man aged 18-30 years who received the YFV17D yellow fever vaccine. The CDR3 runs from the conserved cysteine through the conserved F or W. D genes are given only for firm matches. Clone sizes are given selectively: once, few, many, or a class where the clone is expanded.

TRBJ2-2,TRBD2,few,TRBV6-4,CASSESGGATGELFF,TGTGCCAGCAGTGAAAGCGGGGGGGCCACCGGGGAGCTGTTTTTT
TRBJ1-3,-,-,TRBV7-8,CASSLDPTSGNTIYF,TGTGCCAGCAGCTTAGATCCGACTTCTGGAAACACCATATATTTT
TRBJ2-7,-,few,TRBV7-6,CASSFSGMGYEQYF,TGTGCCAGCAGCTTTTCCGGGATGGGTTACGAGCAGTACTTC
TRBJ2-6,-,-,TRBV7-2,CASSLDRQALTF,TGTGCCAGCAGCTTAGACAGGCAGGCCCTGACTTTC
TRBJ2-5,-,-,TRBV7-3,CASSLTGSWAETQYF,TGTGCCAGCAGCTTAACGGGCAGTTGGGCAGAGACCCAGTACTTC
TRBJ1-6,-,many,TRBV4-1,CASSQVAGSNSPLHF,TGCGCCAGCAGCCAAGTTGCCGGATCCAATTCACCCCTCCACTTT
TRBJ2-5,-,-,TRBV29-1,CSVIWTFQETQYF,TGCAGCGTTATCTGGACATTTCAAGAGACCCAGTACTTC
TRBJ2-3,-,-,TRBV20-1,CSARGRGNTDTQYF,TGCAGTGCTAGAGGGCGGGGAAACACAGATACGCAGTATTTT
TRBJ1-2,-,-,TRBV18,CASSYQASGGSGYTF,TGTGCCAGCTCGTACCAAGCTTCCGGGGGCTCTGGCTACACCTTC
TRBJ2-7,-,-,TRBV5-6,CASSAGLPTYEQYF,TGTGCCAGCAGCGCCGGGCTACCCACCTACGAGCAGTACTTC
TRBJ2-7,-,-,TRBV20-1,CSATESGYEQYF,TGCAGTGCCACAGAGTCCGGCTACGAGCAGTACTTC
TRBJ2-3,TRBD1,-,TRBV7-8,CAISPSTGVFLAGTQYF,TGTGCCATCAGCCCATCGACAGGGGTCTTTTTGGCGGGTACGCAGTATTTT
TRBJ1-2,-,-,TRBV7-9,CASSLEQTEGGDGYTF,TGTGCCAGCAGCTTAGAGCAAACGGAGGGAGGAGATGGCTACACCTTC
TRBJ1-3,-,-,TRBV5-1,CASSRASGNTIYF,TGCGCCAGCAGCCGCGCATCTGGAAACACCATATATTTT
TRBJ2-1,TRBD1,few,TRBV10-3,CAISESAGGGWNEQFF,TGTGCCATCAGTGAGTCGGCAGGGGGCGGTTGGAATGAGCAGTTCTTC
TRBJ2-1,-,few,TRBV24-1,CATSEDVASESYNEQFF,TGTGCCACCAGTGAAGACGTGGCTAGTGAATCCTACAATGAGCAGTTCTTC
TRBJ2-2,-,few,TRBV7-2,CASSLVGPPNTGELFF,TGTGCCAGCAGCTTAGTAGGGCCCCCGAACACCGGGGAGCTGTTTTTT
TRBJ2-5,TRBD2,many,TRBV5-5,CASRRLAGEKETQYF,TGTGCCAGCAGACGACTAGCGGGAGAGAAAGAGACCCAGTACTTC
TRBJ2-5,TRBD2,-,TRBV7-8,CASSEGLEEETQYF,TGTGCCAGCAGCGAAGGACTAGAGGAAGAGACCCAGTACTTC
TRBJ2-6,-,few,TRBV29-1,CSVLLVEGSGANVLTF,TGCAGCGTGCTGTTAGTAGAGGGATCTGGGGCCAACGTCCTGACTTTC
TRBJ2-7,-,few,TRBV19,CASSIRDGYEQYF,TGTGCCAGTAGTATCCGGGACGGCTACGAGCAGTACTTC